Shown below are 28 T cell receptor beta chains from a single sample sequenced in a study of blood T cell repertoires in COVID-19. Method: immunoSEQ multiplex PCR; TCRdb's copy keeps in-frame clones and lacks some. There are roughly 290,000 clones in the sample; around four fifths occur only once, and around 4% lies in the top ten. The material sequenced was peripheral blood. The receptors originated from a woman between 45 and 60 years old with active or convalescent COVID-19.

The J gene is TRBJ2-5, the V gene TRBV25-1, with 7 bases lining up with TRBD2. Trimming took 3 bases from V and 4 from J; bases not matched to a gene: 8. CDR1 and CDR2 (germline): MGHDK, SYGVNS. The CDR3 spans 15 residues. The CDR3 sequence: CASSDWAGRGETQYF. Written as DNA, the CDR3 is TGTGCCAGCAGTGATTGGGCAGGGAGGGGAGAGACCCAGTACTTC.

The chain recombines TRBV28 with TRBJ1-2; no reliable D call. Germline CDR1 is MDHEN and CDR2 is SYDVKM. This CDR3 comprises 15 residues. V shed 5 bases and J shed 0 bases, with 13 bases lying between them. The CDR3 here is CASSGESSSNYGYTF. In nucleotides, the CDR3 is TGTGCCAGCAGTGGAGAGTCATCTTCTAACTATGGCTACACCTTC.

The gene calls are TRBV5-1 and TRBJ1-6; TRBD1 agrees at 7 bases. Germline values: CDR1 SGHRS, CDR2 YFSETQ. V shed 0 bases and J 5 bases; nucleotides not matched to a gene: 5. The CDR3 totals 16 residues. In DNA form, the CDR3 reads TGCGCCAGCAGCTTGGCCGGGGGACAGAATAATTCACCCCTCCACTTT. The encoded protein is CASSLAGGQNNSPLHF.

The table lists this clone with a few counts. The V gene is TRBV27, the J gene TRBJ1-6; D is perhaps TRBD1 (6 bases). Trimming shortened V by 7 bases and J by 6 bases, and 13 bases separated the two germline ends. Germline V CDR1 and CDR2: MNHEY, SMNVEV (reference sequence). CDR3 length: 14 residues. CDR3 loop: CASTSRDTNSPLHF. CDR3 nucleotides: TGTGCCAGCACCTCCCGGGACACTAATTCACCCCTCCACTTT.

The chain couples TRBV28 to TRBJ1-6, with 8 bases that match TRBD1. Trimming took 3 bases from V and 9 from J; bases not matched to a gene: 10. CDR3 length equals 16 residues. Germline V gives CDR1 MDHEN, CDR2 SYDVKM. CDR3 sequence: CASSFPSGGSGSPLHF. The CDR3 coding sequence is TGTGCCAGCAGTTTTCCCTCAGGGGGCAGCGGTTCACCCCTCCACTTT.

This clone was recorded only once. CDR3 region: CASSPQGKDQPQHF. Written as DNA, the CDR3 is TGTGCCAGCTCACCACAGGGGAAGGATCAGCCCCAGCATTTT. V and J are TRBV18 and TRBJ1-5; D is perhaps TRBD1 (5 bases). Trimming shortened V by 1 base and J by 5 bases, and 9 bases separated the two germline ends. CDR3 size: 14 residues. CDR1 KGHSH and CDR2 LQKENI come from the germline V gene.

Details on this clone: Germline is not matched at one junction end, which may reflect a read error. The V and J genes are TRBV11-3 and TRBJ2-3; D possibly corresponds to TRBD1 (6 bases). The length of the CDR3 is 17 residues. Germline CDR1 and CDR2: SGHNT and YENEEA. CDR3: CASSVEALQGGSDTQYF. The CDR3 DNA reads TGTGCCAGCAGCGTAGAGGCCCTACAGGGTGGGAGTGATACGCAGTATTTT.

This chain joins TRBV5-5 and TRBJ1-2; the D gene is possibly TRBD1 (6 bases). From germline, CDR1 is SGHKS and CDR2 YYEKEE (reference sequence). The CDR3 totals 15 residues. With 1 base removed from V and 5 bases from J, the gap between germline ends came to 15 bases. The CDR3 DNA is TGTGCCAGCAGCTTGATTTCGGACAGCCTATATGGCTACACCTTC. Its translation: CASSLISDSLYGYTF.

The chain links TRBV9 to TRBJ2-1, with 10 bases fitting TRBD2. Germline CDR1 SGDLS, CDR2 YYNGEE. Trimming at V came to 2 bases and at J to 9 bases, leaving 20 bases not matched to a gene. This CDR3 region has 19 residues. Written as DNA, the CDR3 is TGTGCCAGCAGCGTTTCCCGGCTAGCGGGGGATCAAAAACTCGGTGAGCAGTTCTTC. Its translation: CASSVSRLAGDQKLGEQFF.

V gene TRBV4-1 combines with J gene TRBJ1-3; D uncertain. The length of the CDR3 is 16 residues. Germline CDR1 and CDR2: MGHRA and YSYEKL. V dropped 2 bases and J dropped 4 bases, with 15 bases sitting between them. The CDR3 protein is CASSQPLRGSGNTIYF. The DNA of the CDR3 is TGCGCCAGCAGCCAACCTCTTCGGGGATCCGGAAACACCATATATTTT.

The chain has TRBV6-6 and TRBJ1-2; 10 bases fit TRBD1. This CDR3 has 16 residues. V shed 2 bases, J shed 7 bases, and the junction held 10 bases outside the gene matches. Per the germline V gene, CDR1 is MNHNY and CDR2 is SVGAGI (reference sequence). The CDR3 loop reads CASSYPDRGQRFGYTF. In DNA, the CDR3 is TGTGCCAGCAGTTACCCTGACAGGGGGCAAAGATTTGGCTACACCTTC.

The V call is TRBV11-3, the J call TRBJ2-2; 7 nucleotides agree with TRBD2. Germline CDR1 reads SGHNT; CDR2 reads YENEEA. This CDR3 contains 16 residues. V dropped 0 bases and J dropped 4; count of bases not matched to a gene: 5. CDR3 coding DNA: TGTGCCAGCAGCTTAGAGGCTAGCGGTACCACCGGGGAGCTGTTTTTT. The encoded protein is CASSLEASGTTGELFF. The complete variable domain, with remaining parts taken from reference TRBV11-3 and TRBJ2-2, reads EAGVVQSPRYKIIEKKQPVAFWCNPISGHNTLYWYLQNLGQGPELLIRYENEEAVDDSQLPKDRFSAERLKGVDSTLKIQPAELGDSAVYLCASSLEASGTTGELFFGEGSRLTVL.

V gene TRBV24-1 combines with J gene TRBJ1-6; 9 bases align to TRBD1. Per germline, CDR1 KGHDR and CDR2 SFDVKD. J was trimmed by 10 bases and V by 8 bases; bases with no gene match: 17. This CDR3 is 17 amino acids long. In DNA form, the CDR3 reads TGTGCCACCATCCCAGTCGGGATTAGGACAGGGGTGTCACCCCTCCACTTT. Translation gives CATIPVGIRTGVSPLHF.

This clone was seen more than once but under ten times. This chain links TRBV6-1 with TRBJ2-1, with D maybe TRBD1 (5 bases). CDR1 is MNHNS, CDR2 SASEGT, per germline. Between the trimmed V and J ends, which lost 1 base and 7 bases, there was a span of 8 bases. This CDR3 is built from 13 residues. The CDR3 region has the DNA TGTGCCAGCAGTGAAGGGACACGGAATGAGCAGTTCTTC. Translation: CASSEGTRNEQFF.

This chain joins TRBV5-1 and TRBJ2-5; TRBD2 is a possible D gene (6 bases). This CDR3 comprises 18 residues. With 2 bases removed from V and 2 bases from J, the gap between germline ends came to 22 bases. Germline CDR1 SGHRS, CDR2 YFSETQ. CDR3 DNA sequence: TGCGCCAGCAGCTTCGTCGGGGTAGCGGCCCCTGGTCAAGAGACCCAGTACTTC. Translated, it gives CASSFVGVAAPGQETQYF.

This CDR3 reads CASSSQGQGETQYF. The CDR3 DNA reads TGTGCCAGCAGCAGCCAGGGCCAGGGAGAGACCCAGTACTTC. The chain recombines TRBV5-4 with TRBJ2-5; D may be TRBD1 (5 bases). The CDR3 spans 14 residues. Germline CDR1 reads SGHNT; CDR2 reads YYREEE (reference sequence). V lost 4 bases to trimming and J lost 4 bases, with 14 bases between them.

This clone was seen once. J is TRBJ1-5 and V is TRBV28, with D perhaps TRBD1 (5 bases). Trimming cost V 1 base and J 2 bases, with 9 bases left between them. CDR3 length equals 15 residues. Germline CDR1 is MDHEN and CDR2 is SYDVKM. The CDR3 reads CASSLSGGGNQPQHF. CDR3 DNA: TGTGCCAGCAGTTTATCGGGGGGAGGCAATCAGCCCCAGCATTTT.

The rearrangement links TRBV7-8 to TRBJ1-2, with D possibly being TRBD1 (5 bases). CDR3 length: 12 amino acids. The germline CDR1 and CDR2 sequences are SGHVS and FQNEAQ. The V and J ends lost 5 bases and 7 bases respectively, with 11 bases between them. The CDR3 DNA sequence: TGTGCCAGCAGCCCCCGACAGACTGGCTACACCTTC. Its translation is CASSPRQTGYTF. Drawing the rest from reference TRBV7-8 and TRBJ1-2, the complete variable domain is GAGVSQSPRYKVAKRGQDVALRCDPISGHVSLFWYQQALGQGPEFLTYFQNEAQLDKSGLPSDRFFAERPEGSVSTLKIQRTQQEDSAVYLCASSPRQTGYTFGSGTRLTVV.

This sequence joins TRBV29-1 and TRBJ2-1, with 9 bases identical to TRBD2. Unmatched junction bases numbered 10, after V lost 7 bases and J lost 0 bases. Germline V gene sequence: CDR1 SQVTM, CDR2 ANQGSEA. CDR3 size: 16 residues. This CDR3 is CSASVAGATSYNEQFF. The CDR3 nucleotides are TGCAGCGCTTCGGTAGCGGGAGCGACCTCCTACAATGAGCAGTTCTTC.

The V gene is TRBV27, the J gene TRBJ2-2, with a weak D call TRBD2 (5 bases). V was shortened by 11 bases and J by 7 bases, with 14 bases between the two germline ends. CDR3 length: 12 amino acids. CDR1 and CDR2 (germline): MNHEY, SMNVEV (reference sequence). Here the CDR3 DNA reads TGTGCCTCGTACTCGGGATTCGGGGAGCTGTTTTTT. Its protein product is CASYSGFGELFF.

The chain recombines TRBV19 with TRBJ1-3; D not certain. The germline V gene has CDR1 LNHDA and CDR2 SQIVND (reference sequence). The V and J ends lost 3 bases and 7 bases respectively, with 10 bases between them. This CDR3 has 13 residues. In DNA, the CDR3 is TGTGCCAGTAGTATGAGATTCCGGAACACCATATATTTT. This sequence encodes CASSMRFRNTIYF.

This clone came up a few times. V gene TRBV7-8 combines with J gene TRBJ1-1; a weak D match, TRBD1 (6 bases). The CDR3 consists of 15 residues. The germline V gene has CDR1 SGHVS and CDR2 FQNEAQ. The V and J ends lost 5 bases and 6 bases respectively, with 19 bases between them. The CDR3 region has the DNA TGTGCCAGCAGCCCCCGGGGGGGGCGAACCCCTGAAGCTTTCTTT. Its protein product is CASSPRGGRTPEAFF.

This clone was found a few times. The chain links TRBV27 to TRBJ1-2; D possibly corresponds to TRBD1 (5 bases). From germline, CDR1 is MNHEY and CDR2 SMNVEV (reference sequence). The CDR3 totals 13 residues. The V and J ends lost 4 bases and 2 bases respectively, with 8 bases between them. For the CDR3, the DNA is TGTGCCAGCAGTTGGGCAGGGAACTATGGCTACACCTTC. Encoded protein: CASSWAGNYGYTF.

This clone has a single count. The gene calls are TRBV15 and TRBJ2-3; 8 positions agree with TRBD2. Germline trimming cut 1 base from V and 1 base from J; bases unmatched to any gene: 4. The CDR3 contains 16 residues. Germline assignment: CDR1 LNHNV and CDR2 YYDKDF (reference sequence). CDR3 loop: CATSRGPAGGTDTQYF. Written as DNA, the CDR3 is TGTGCCACCAGCAGAGGCCCAGCGGGAGGCACAGATACGCAGTATTTT.

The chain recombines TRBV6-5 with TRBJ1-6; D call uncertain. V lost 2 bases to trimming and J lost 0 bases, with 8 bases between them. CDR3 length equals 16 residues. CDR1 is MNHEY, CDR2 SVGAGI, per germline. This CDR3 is CASSYRSSSYNSPLHF. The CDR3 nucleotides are TGTGCCAGCAGTTACCGTTCCAGCTCCTATAATTCACCCCTCCACTTT.

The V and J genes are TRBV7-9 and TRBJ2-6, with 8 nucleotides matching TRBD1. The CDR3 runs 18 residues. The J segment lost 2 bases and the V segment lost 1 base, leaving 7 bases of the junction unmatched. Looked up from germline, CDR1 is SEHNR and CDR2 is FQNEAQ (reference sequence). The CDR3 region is CASSLVPWTGTGANVLTF. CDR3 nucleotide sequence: TGTGCCAGCAGCTTAGTACCCTGGACAGGGACTGGGGCCAACGTCCTGACTTTC.

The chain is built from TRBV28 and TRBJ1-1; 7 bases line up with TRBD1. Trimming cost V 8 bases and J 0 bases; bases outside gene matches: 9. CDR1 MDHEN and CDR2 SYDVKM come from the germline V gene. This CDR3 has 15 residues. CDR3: CASWTGSIMNTEAFF. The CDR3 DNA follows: TGTGCCAGCTGGACAGGTTCTATCATGAACACTGAAGCTTTCTTT. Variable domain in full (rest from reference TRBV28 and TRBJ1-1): DVKVTQSSRYLVKRTGEKVFLECVQDMDHENMFWYRQDPGLGLRLIYFSYDVKMKEKGDIPEGYSVSREKKERFSLILESASTNQTSMYLCASWTGSIMNTEAFFGQGTRLTVV.

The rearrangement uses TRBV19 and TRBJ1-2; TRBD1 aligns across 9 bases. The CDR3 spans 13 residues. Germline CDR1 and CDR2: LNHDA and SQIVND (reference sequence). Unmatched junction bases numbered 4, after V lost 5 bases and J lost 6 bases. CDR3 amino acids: CASSSGQGHGYTF. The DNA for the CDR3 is TGTGCCAGTAGTTCGGGACAGGGCCATGGCTACACCTTC.